This TCR beta chain is from a study of beta chain features in type 1 diabetes. Broader study findings: Among all four CD4+ subsets, Type 1 diabetes patients had TCRB CDR3s that were moderately but significantly shorter.

The CDR3 runs to 15 residues. The germline CDR1 and CDR2 sequences are SGHTA and FQGNSA. V was trimmed by 1 base and J by 2 bases, leaving 9 bases between them. On this clone: Its antigen is as yet unknown.

All of the isolated RNA was reverse transcribed, so expressed TCRB transcripts were sequenced. TCRdb's copy holds only in-frame clones and misses some; the assay was immunoSEQ multiplex PCR. The sample holds roughly 400,000 clones, around 16% seen once. This receptor was taken from a woman between 18 and 29 years old in good health. The chain is built from TRBV7-2 and TRBJ2-1, with D possibly matching TRBD1 (5 bases). Sequencing was performed on naive CD4+ T cells from blood. The CDR3 spells CASSLEGFPYNEQFF. Here the CDR3 DNA reads TGTGCCAGCAGCTTAGAGGGGTTCCCCTACAATGAGCAGTTCTTC.